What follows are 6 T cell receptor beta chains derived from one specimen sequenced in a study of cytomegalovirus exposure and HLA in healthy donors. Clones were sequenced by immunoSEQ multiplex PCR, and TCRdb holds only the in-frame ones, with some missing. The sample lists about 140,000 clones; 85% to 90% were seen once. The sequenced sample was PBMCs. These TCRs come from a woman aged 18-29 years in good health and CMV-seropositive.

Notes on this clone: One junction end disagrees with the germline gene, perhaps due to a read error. This CDR3 reads CASSLTVNRCEQYF. The CDR3 DNA reads TGTGCTAGCAGTCTAACAGTGAATAGGTGCGAGCAGTACTTC. The V call is TRBV7-7, the J call TRBJ2-7; no definite D call. The CDR3 spans 14 residues. Germline V gene data show CDR1 as SSHAT and CDR2 as FNYEAQ (reference sequence).

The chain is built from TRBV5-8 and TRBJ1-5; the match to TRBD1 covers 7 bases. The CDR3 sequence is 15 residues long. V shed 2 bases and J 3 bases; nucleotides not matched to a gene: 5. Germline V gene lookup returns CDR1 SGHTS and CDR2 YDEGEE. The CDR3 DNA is TGTGCCAGCAGCTTTGACAGGGCCAACAATCAGCCCCAGCATTTT. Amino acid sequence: CASSFDRANNQPQHF.

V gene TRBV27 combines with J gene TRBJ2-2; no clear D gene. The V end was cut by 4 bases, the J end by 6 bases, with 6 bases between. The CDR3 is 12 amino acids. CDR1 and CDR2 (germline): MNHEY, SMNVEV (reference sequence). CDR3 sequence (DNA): TGTGCCAGCAGTTCCCTGTCCGGGGAGCTGTTTTTT. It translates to CASSSLSGELFF.

CDR3 nucleotides: TGTGCCAGCAGCTTAGCAGGGGCGCACTATGGCTACACCTTC. It codes for CASSLAGAHYGYTF. The chain combines TRBV7-9 with TRBJ1-2, with D possibly TRBD1 on 5 matching bases. Between the trimmed V and J ends, which lost 0 bases and 3 bases, there was a span of 8 bases. Germline V gene sequence: CDR1 SEHNR, CDR2 FQNEAQ (reference sequence). The CDR3 consists of 14 residues. Using reference TRBV7-9 and TRBJ1-2 for the parts outside the CDR3, the full variable domain is DTGVSQNPRHKITKRGQNVTFRCDPISEHNRLYWYRQTLGQGPEFLTYFQNEAQLEKSRLLSDRFSAERPKGSFSTLEIQRTEQGDSAMYLCASSLAGAHYGYTFGSGTRLTVV.

CDR3 region: CASSPSGHLNTEAFF. CDR3 nucleotides: TGTGCCAGCTCACCCTCCGGACACCTGAACACTGAAGCTTTCTTT. The chain combines TRBV18 with TRBJ1-1; TRBD1 might be the D (5 bases). Trimming took off 3 bases at V and 0 bases at J, with 11 bases between the two ends. CDR1 is KGHSH, CDR2 LQKENI, per germline. The CDR3 is made up of 15 amino acids.

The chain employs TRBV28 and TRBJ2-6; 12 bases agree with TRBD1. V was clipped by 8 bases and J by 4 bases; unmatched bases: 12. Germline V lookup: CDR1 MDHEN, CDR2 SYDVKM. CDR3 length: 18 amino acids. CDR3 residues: CASSDRGQGARGANVLTF. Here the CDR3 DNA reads TGTGCCAGCTCCGACAGGGGACAGGGGGCGCGAGGGGCCAACGTCCTGACTTTC.